The rows below give T cell receptor beta chains drawn from one sample of a study of shared clonotypes between healthy human individuals. Produced via immunoSEQ multiplex PCR; TCRdb's table is partial and in-frame only. The table has about 490,000 clones, around 80% seen once. Sequenced input: PBMCs. The receptors were sampled from a woman in her thirties or forties in good health. Some clones in this sample may be carry-over from other donors' samples. The CDR3 runs from the conserved cysteine through the conserved F or W. D genes are given only for firm matches. Clone size is stated in some rows and not others, as once, few, many or a class when expanded.

len: 15; j_gene: TRBJ2-1; d_gene: TRBD1; v_gene: TRBV28; abundance: NA; CDR3aa: CASSPDREAYNEQFF; CDR3nt: TGTGCCAGCAGCCCGGACAGGGAGGCGTACAATGAGCAGTTCTTC
len: 16; j_gene: TRBJ2-2; d_gene: NA; v_gene: TRBV4-3; abundance: NA; CDR3aa: CASSQEIAANTGELFF; CDR3nt: TGCGCCAGCAGCCAAGAGATAGCGGCGAACACCGGGGAGCTGTTTTTT
len: 14; j_gene: TRBJ2-3; d_gene: NA; v_gene: TRBV2; abundance: NA; CDR3aa: CASGVGTSADTQYF; CDR3nt: TGTGCCAGCGGGGTGGGCACCTCAGCCGATACGCAGTATTTT
len: 14; j_gene: TRBJ2-7; d_gene: TRBD1; v_gene: TRBV7-8; abundance: NA; CDR3aa: CASSLSDRAYEQYF; CDR3nt: TGTGCCAGCAGCTTATCGGACAGGGCCTACGAGCAGTACTTC
len: 15; j_gene: TRBJ1-5; d_gene: TRBD1; v_gene: TRBV18; abundance: NA; CDR3aa: CASSPYRGRNQPQHF; CDR3nt: TGTGCCAGCTCACCATACAGGGGGAGGAATCAGCCCCAGCATTTT
len: 14; j_gene: TRBJ2-3; d_gene: TRBD2; v_gene: TRBV6-5; abundance: NA; CDR3aa: CASKTSGSTDTQYF; CDR3nt: TGTGCCAGCAAAACTAGCGGGAGCACAGATACGCAGTATTTT
len: 14; j_gene: TRBJ1-5; d_gene: TRBD1; v_gene: TRBV18; abundance: NA; CDR3aa: CASSPTGGRQPQHF; CDR3nt: TGTGCCAGCTCACCTACAGGGGGCAGGCAGCCCCAGCATTTT
len: 13; j_gene: TRBJ2-7; d_gene: NA; v_gene: TRBV7-9; abundance: NA; CDR3aa: CASSFTASYEQYF; CDR3nt: TGTGCCAGCAGCTTCACCGCCTCCTACGAGCAGTACTTC
len: 15; j_gene: TRBJ2-4; d_gene: NA; v_gene: TRBV4-3; abundance: NA; CDR3aa: CASSQDTGDPNIQYF; CDR3nt: TGCGCCAGCAGCCAAGATACCGGGGACCCCAACATTCAGTACTTC
len: 14; j_gene: TRBJ1-2; d_gene: NA; v_gene: TRBV5-1; abundance: NA; CDR3aa: CASSTLGSDYGYTF; CDR3nt: TGCGCCAGCAGCACTCTGGGTTCGGACTATGGCTACACCTTC
len: 16; j_gene: TRBJ1-6; d_gene: TRBD1; v_gene: TRBV28; abundance: few; CDR3aa: CASILAGQVNNSPLHF; CDR3nt: TGTGCCAGCATCCTGGCCGGACAGGTTAATAATTCACCCCTCCACTTT
len: 14; j_gene: TRBJ1-5; d_gene: NA; v_gene: TRBV9; abundance: NA; CDR3aa: CASSPGTSDQPQHF; CDR3nt: TGTGCCAGCAGCCCCGGGACAAGCGATCAGCCCCAGCATTTT
len: 16; j_gene: TRBJ2-7; d_gene: TRBD1; v_gene: TRBV4-2; abundance: NA; CDR3aa: CASSQGSRQGIYEQYF; CDR3nt: TGTGCCAGCAGCCAAGGATCTCGACAGGGGATCTACGAGCAGTACTTC
len: 11; j_gene: TRBJ1-2; d_gene: NA; v_gene: TRBV30; abundance: NA; CDR3aa: CAWSEGEGYTF; CDR3nt: TGTGCCTGGAGTGAGGGGGAGGGCTACACCTTC
len: 15; j_gene: TRBJ2-3; d_gene: NA; v_gene: TRBV10-3; abundance: many; CDR3aa: CAISRARGGTDTQYF; CDR3nt: TGTGCCATCAGCCGTGCCAGGGGCGGAACAGATACGCAGTATTTT
len: 15; j_gene: TRBJ2-7; d_gene: NA; v_gene: TRBV21-1; abundance: few; CDR3aa: CASSTSGAGAYEQYF; CDR3nt: TGTGCCAGCAGCACAAGCGGAGCAGGGGCCTACGAGCAGTACTTC
len: 14; j_gene: TRBJ2-3; d_gene: NA; v_gene: TRBV7-7; abundance: NA; CDR3aa: CASSLALSTDTQYF; CDR3nt: TGTGCTAGCAGCTTAGCCCTCAGCACAGATACGCAGTATTTT
len: 15; j_gene: TRBJ1-1; d_gene: TRBD1; v_gene: TRBV5-1; abundance: NA; CDR3aa: CASSLARGRTTEAFF; CDR3nt: TGCGCCAGCAGCTTGGCCAGGGGGCGGACCACTGAAGCTTTCTTT
len: 16; j_gene: TRBJ1-2; d_gene: NA; v_gene: TRBV27; abundance: NA; CDR3aa: CASSLSRASSNYGYTF; CDR3nt: TGTGCCAGCAGTTTATCGCGGGCATCCTCTAACTATGGCTACACCTTC
len: 15; j_gene: TRBJ1-1; d_gene: TRBD1; v_gene: TRBV18; abundance: NA; CDR3aa: CASSPQGDGETEAFF; CDR3nt: TGTGCCAGCTCGCCTCAGGGGGATGGAGAAACTGAAGCTTTCTTT
len: 15; j_gene: TRBJ1-2; d_gene: TRBD1; v_gene: TRBV11-2; abundance: NA; CDR3aa: CASSLYGQAGYGYTF; CDR3nt: TGTGCCAGCAGCTTGTATGGACAGGCGGGCTATGGCTACACCTTC
len: 14; j_gene: TRBJ2-1; d_gene: TRBD2; v_gene: TRBV7-2; abundance: few; CDR3aa: CASSLAGGPDEQFF; CDR3nt: TGTGCCAGCAGCTTAGCGGGAGGGCCCGATGAGCAGTTCTTC
len: 13; j_gene: TRBJ2-7; d_gene: TRBD1; v_gene: TRBV28; abundance: NA; CDR3aa: CASGGTGNGEQYF; CDR3nt: TGTGCCAGCGGCGGGACAGGGAATGGCGAGCAGTACTTC
len: 18; j_gene: TRBJ1-5; d_gene: TRBD1; v_gene: TRBV2; abundance: NA; CDR3aa: CASRARTGMSSSNQPQHF; CDR3nt: TGTGCCAGCAGGGCAAGGACAGGGATGAGTAGTAGCAATCAGCCCCAGCATTTT
len: 13; j_gene: TRBJ2-7; d_gene: NA; v_gene: TRBV7-9; abundance: many; CDR3aa: CASSPQVGHEQYF; CDR3nt: TGTGCCAGCAGCCCCCAGGTGGGTCACGAGCAGTACTTC
len: 14; j_gene: TRBJ2-7; d_gene: NA; v_gene: TRBV9; abundance: NA; CDR3aa: CASSAQTGAYEQYF; CDR3nt: TGTGCCAGCAGCGCCCAGACCGGCGCCTACGAGCAGTACTTC
len: 15; j_gene: TRBJ2-2; d_gene: NA; v_gene: TRBV28; abundance: once; CDR3aa: CASSLGHGGAGELFF; CDR3nt: TGTGCCAGCAGTTTAGGGCACGGTGGGGCCGGGGAGCTGTTTTTT
len: 15; j_gene: TRBJ2-7; d_gene: NA; v_gene: TRBV21-1; abundance: NA; CDR3aa: CASSKPGQTTYEQYF; CDR3nt: TGTGCCAGCAGTAAACCGGGACAGACTACCTACGAGCAGTACTTC
len: 12; j_gene: TRBJ2-5; d_gene: NA; v_gene: TRBV18; abundance: NA; CDR3aa: CASSPISETQYF; CDR3nt: TGTGCCAGCTCACCGATTTCAGAGACCCAGTACTTC
len: 15; j_gene: TRBJ2-7; d_gene: NA; v_gene: TRBV7-2; abundance: NA; CDR3aa: CASSLYGTSSYEQYF; CDR3nt: TGTGCCAGCAGCTTGTATGGAACCAGCTCCTACGAGCAGTACTTC
len: 16; j_gene: TRBJ2-1; d_gene: TRBD2; v_gene: TRBV27; abundance: NA; CDR3aa: CASSSGTSGRGGEQFF; CDR3nt: TGTGCCAGCAGTTCCGGGACTAGCGGGAGAGGTGGGGAGCAGTTCTTC
len: 13; j_gene: TRBJ2-1; d_gene: NA; v_gene: TRBV7-9; abundance: NA; CDR3aa: CASSLYSFNEQFF; CDR3nt: TGTGCCAGCAGCTTATACAGCTTCAATGAGCAGTTCTTC
len: 13; j_gene: TRBJ2-1; d_gene: NA; v_gene: TRBV10-1; abundance: few; CDR3aa: CASSRPGMNEQFF; CDR3nt: TGCGCCAGCAGTCGCCCGGGAATGAATGAGCAGTTCTTC
len: 13; j_gene: TRBJ2-1; d_gene: NA; v_gene: TRBV19; abundance: NA; CDR3aa: CASSIGDYNEQFF; CDR3nt: TGTGCCAGTAGTATAGGGGACTACAATGAGCAGTTCTTC
len: 13; j_gene: TRBJ1-5; d_gene: TRBD1; v_gene: TRBV27; abundance: NA; CDR3aa: CASAGTGGQPQHF; CDR3nt: TGTGCCAGCGCGGGGACAGGCGGTCAGCCCCAGCATTTT
len: 11; j_gene: TRBJ1-1; d_gene: TRBD1; v_gene: TRBV2; abundance: NA; CDR3aa: CASDRVIEAFF; CDR3nt: TGTGCCAGCGACAGGGTGATTGAAGCTTTCTTT
len: 15; j_gene: TRBJ2-7; d_gene: NA; v_gene: TRBV5-4; abundance: NA; CDR3aa: CASSSADRSSYEQYF; CDR3nt: TGTGCCAGCAGTTCCGCGGATAGGAGCTCCTACGAGCAGTACTTC
len: 14; j_gene: TRBJ2-2; d_gene: NA; v_gene: TRBV5-6; abundance: NA; CDR3aa: CATQDSGAEGELFF; CDR3nt: TGTGCCACACAGGACTCGGGGGCAGAAGGGGAGCTGTTTTTT
len: 16; j_gene: TRBJ2-1; d_gene: TRBD2; v_gene: TRBV13; abundance: NA; CDR3aa: CASSSLGLAEYNEQFF; CDR3nt: TGTGCCAGCAGCTCGTTGGGACTAGCGGAGTACAATGAGCAGTTCTTC
len: 17; j_gene: TRBJ2-4; d_gene: NA; v_gene: TRBV4-1; abundance: NA; CDR3aa: CASSQISGKRSKNIQYF; CDR3nt: TGCGCCAGCAGCCAAATCTCAGGGAAGAGGTCCAAAAACATTCAGTACTTC